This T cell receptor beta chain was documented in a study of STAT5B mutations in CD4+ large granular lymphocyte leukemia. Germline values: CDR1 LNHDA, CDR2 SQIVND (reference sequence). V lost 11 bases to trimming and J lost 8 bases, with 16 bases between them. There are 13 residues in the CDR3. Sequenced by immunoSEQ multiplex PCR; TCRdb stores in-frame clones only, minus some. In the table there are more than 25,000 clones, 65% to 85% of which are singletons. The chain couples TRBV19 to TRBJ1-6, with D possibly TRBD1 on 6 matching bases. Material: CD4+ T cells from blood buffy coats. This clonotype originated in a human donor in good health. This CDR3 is CASTDSRYSPLHF. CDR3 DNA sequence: TGTGCCTCGACGGACAGCAGGTATTCACCCCTCCACTTT. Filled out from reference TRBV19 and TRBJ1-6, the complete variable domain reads DGGITQSPKYLFRKEGQNVTLSCEQNLNHDAMYWYRQDPGQGLRLIYYSQIVNDFQKGDIAEGYSVSREKKESFPLTVTSAQKNPTAFYLCASTDSRYSPLHFGNGTRLTVT.